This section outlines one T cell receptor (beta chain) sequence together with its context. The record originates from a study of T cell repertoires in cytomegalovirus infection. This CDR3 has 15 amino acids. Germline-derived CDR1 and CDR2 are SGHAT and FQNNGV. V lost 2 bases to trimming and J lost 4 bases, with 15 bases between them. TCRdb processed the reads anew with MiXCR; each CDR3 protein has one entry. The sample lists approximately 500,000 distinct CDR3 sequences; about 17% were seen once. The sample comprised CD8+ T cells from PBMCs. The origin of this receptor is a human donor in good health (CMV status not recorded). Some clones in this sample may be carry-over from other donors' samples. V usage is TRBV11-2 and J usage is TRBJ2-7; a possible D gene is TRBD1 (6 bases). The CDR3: CASSLYGQGQYEQYF. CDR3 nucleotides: TGTGCCAGCAGCTTATATGGGCAGGGACAATACGAGCAGTACTTC.